These T cell receptor beta chains were read from a single sample in a study of T-cell memory formation after mild COVID-19. In TCRdb, the 5' RACE reads were re-called with MiXCR into one record per CDR3 protein. The sample lists 200,000 to 300,000 distinct CDR3 sequences, less than 20% occurring once. The specimen sequenced was PBMCs or a T cell subset sorted from them (not recorded which). The source of these receptors is an adult woman who had mild COVID-19 (a few samples of this study predate the infection). Cell type and time point are not known. CDR3s include the opening cysteine and the closing phenylalanine or tryptophan. Each record gives: CDR3 DNA, CDR3 protein, D gene, J gene, clone size, V gene. D genes are given only for firm matches. Not all rows give a size; the values are once, few, many and, for expanded clones, a class.

DNA: TGTGCCAGCAGCGGGACTAGCGGGAGGTCATGGGAGACCCAGTACTTC; CDR3: CASSGTSGRSWETQYF; D: TRBD2; J: TRBJ2-5; size: .; V: TRBV27
DNA: TGTGCCATCAGTGAGTCGACAGGGGGCAATGAGCAGTTCTTC; CDR3: CAISESTGGNEQFF; D: TRBD1; J: TRBJ2-1; size: many; V: TRBV10-3
DNA: TGTGCCACCAGTGATGAGACCGGGACAGGCACCGGGGAGCTGTTTTTT; CDR3: CATSDETGTGTGELFF; D: TRBD1; J: TRBJ2-2; size: .; V: TRBV24-1
DNA: TGTGCCAGCAGCCCCCGTAGTGTACGAGCGCCTCCCCAGTACTTC; CDR3: CASSPRSVRAPPQYF; D: .; J: TRBJ2-5; size: .; V: TRBV7-6
DNA: TGCGCCAGCAGCTTGGAGGGCAGGGGGCGCACAGAGACCCAGTACTTC; CDR3: CASSLEGRGRTETQYF; D: TRBD1; J: TRBJ2-5; size: .; V: TRBV5-1
DNA: TGTGCCAGCAGCTTAGGAGGGGAAGGTATCAATGAGCAGTTCTTC; CDR3: CASSLGGEGINEQFF; D: .; J: TRBJ2-1; size: few; V: TRBV7-6
DNA: TGTGCCAGCAGCCCAGCTCGCCGGAGGGGAAGTTACGAGCAGTACTTC; CDR3: CASSPARRRGSYEQYF; D: .; J: TRBJ2-7; size: many; V: TRBV4-2
DNA: TGTGCCAGCTCACCGCAGAGATACAATGAGCAGTTCTTC; CDR3: CASSPQRYNEQFF; D: .; J: TRBJ2-1; size: few; V: TRBV18
DNA: TGTGCCAGCAGCACGGGGGGCACAGATACGCAGTATTTT; CDR3: CASSTGGTDTQYF; D: .; J: TRBJ2-3; size: few; V: TRBV7-3
DNA: TGTGCCAGCAGTTGGATTGACTATAATTCACCCCTCCACTTT; CDR3: CASSWIDYNSPLHF; D: .; J: TRBJ1-6; size: .; V: TRBV6-5
DNA: TGTGCCAGTAGTATACGTGGGGACAGAGCTAACTATGGCTACACCTTC; CDR3: CASSIRGDRANYGYTF; D: TRBD1; J: TRBJ1-2; size: few; V: TRBV19
DNA: TGTGCCAGCAGCAAGCAAGCGGGACAGGGAGGCAACGAGCAGTACTTC; CDR3: CASSKQAGQGGNEQYF; D: TRBD1; J: TRBJ2-7; size: few; V: TRBV7-2
DNA: TGTGCCAGCAGCCCGCCGGGACAGGGGAGGGAGCAGTTCTTC; CDR3: CASSPPGQGREQFF; D: TRBD1; J: TRBJ2-1; size: many; V: TRBV6-2/TRBV6-3
DNA: TGTGCCAGCAGCCAACAGACAGGGCCAACAGATACGCAGTATTTT; CDR3: CASSQQTGPTDTQYF; D: TRBD1; J: TRBJ2-3; size: .; V: TRBV14
DNA: TGTGCCAGCAGTTACTCGAGCTGGGGGCGATATAGGAGCAATCAGCCCCAGCATTTT; CDR3: CASSYSSWGRYRSNQPQHF; D: .; J: TRBJ1-5; size: few; V: TRBV6-2/TRBV6-3
DNA: TGTGCCAGCAGTGGGGCAGGGATAGTCACTGAAGCTTTCTTT; CDR3: CASSGAGIVTEAFF; D: .; J: TRBJ1-1; size: .; V: TRBV25-1
DNA: TGTGCCAGCAGCTTGTCAGGTCCTTATGGCTACACCTTC; CDR3: CASSLSGPYGYTF; D: .; J: TRBJ1-2; size: .; V: TRBV7-9
DNA: TGTGCCAGCCGACAGGGTCACACAGATACGCAGTATTTT; CDR3: CASRQGHTDTQYF; D: TRBD1; J: TRBJ2-3; size: .; V: TRBV7-3
DNA: TGTGCCAGCAGCCAAGATCCGGGGGGGGATACCGGGGAGCTGTTTTTT; CDR3: CASSQDPGGDTGELFF; D: TRBD2; J: TRBJ2-2; size: few; V: TRBV4-2
DNA: TGTGCCAGCAGTCCGAACAGGGGGGCTCTCACTGAAGCTTTCTTT; CDR3: CASSPNRGALTEAFF; D: TRBD1; J: TRBJ1-1; size: .; V: TRBV27
DNA: TGTGCCAGCAGTTACGCGGGGGGGGGCAATCAGCCCCAGCATTTT; CDR3: CASSYAGGGNQPQHF; D: .; J: TRBJ1-5; size: .; V: TRBV6-5
DNA: TGCAGTGCTCCGGGTTTTACTGAAGCTTTCTTT; CDR3: CSAPGFTEAFF; D: .; J: TRBJ1-1; size: few; V: TRBV20-1
DNA: TGTGCCTGGAGTGCGGGGACTAGCGGGAGGCTATACGAGCAGTACTTC; CDR3: CAWSAGTSGRLYEQYF; D: TRBD2; J: TRBJ2-7; size: few; V: TRBV30
DNA: TGTGCCAGCAGCCAACGCGGGACCGGAGAGACCCAGTACTTC; CDR3: CASSQRGTGETQYF; D: .; J: TRBJ2-5; size: .; V: TRBV3-1
DNA: TGCGCCAGCAGCCCTGGACAGGAGAATTCACCCCTCCACTTT; CDR3: CASSPGQENSPLHF; D: TRBD1; J: TRBJ1-6; size: few; V: TRBV5-1
DNA: TGTGCCAGCAGTCGTGTCCCTCAGGTAAATGAGCAGTTCTTC; CDR3: CASSRVPQVNEQFF; D: .; J: TRBJ2-1; size: .; V: TRBV27
DNA: TGTGCCAGCCGGCGGGGGGAGAGCTCCTACAATGAGCAGTTCTTC; CDR3: CASRRGESSYNEQFF; D: TRBD2; J: TRBJ2-1; size: .; V: TRBV11-2
DNA: TGTGCCAGCAGTTTATTGGGGGCTCCTAGCTCCTACAATGAGCAGTTCTTC; CDR3: CASSLLGAPSSYNEQFF; D: .; J: TRBJ2-1; size: few; V: TRBV28
DNA: TGTGCCATCAATCAGCCCCAGCATTTT; CDR3: CAINQPQHF; D: .; J: TRBJ1-5; size: few; V: TRBV24-1
DNA: TGTGCCAGCAGCTTAGTAGTTTCAGCGGGGACCTATGGCTACACCTTC; CDR3: CASSLVVSAGTYGYTF; D: .; J: TRBJ1-2; size: few; V: TRBV11-2
DNA: TGTGCCAGCAGTGAAAGTTACACTGAAGCTTTCTTT; CDR3: CASSESYTEAFF; D: .; J: TRBJ1-1; size: .; V: TRBV6-1